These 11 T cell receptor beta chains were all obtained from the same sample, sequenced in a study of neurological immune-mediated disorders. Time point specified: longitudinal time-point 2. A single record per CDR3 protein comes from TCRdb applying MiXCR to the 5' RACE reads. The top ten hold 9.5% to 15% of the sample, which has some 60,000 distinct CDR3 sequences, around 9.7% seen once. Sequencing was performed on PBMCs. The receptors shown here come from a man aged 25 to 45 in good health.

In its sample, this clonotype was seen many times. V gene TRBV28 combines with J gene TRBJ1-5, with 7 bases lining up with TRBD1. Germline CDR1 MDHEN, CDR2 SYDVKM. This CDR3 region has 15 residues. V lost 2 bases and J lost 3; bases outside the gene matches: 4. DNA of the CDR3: TGTGCCAGCAGTTTACAACAGGGGCCCAATCAGCCCCAGCATTTT. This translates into CASSLQQGPNQPQHF.

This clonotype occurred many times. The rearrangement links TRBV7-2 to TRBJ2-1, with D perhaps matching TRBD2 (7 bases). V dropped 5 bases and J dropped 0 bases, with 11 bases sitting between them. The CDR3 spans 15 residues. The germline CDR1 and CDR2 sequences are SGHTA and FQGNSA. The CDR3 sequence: CASSPRGPSYNEQFF. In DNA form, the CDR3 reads TGTGCCAGCAGCCCGCGGGGGCCCTCCTACAATGAGCAGTTCTTC.

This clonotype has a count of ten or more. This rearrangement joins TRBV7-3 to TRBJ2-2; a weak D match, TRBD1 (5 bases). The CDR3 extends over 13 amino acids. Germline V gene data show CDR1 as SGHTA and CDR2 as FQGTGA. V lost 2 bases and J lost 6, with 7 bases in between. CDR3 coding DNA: TGTGCCAGCAGCTTACAGGGATCCGGGGAGCTGTTTTTT. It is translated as CASSLQGSGELFF.

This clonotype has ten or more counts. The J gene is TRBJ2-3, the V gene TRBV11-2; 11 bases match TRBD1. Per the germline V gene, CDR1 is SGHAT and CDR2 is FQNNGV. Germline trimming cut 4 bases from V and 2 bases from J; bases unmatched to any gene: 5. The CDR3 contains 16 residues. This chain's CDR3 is CASSSGTGGTTDTQYF. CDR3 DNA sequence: TGTGCCAGCAGCTCCGGGACAGGGGGAACCACAGATACGCAGTATTTT.

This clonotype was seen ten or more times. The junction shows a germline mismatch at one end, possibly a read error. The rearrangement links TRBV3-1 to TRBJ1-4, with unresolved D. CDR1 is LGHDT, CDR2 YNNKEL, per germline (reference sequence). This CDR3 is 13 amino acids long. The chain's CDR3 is CANSPLYSEKLFF. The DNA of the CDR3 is TGTGCCAACAGCCCGTTGTACTCCGAAAAACTGTTTTTT.

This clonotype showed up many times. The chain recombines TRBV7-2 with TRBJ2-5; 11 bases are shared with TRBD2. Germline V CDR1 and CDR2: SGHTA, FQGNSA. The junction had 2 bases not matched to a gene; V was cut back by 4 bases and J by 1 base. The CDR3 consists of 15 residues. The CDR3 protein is CASSYGTSGQETQYF. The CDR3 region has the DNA TGTGCCAGCAGCTACGGGACTAGCGGCCAAGAGACCCAGTACTTC. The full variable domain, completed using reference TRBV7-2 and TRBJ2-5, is GAGVSQSPSNKVTEKGKDVELRCDPISGHTALYWYRQSLGQGLEFLIYFQGNSAPDKSGLPSDRFSAERTGGSVSTLTIQRTQQEDSAVYLCASSYGTSGQETQYFGPGTRLLVL.

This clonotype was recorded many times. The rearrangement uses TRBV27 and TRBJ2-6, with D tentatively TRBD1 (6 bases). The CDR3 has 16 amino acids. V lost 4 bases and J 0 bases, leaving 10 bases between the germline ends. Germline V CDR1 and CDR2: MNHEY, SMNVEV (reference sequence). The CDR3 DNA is TGTGCCAGCAGTTCGCAGGGGTTCTCTGGGGCCAACGTCCTGACTTTC. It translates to CASSSQGFSGANVLTF.

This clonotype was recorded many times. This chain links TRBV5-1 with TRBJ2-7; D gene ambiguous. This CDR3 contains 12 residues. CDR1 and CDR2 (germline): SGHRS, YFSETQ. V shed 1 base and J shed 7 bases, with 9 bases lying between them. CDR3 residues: CASSLSDAEQYF. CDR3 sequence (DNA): TGCGCCAGCAGCTTGTCAGACGCAGAGCAGTACTTC.

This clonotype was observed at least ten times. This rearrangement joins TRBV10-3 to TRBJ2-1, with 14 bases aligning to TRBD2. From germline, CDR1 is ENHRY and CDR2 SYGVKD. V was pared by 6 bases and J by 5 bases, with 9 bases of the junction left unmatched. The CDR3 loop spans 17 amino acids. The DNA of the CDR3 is TGTGCCATCAGATCCGGGACTAGCGGGAGTGGGGACAATGAGCAGTTCTTC. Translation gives CAIRSGTSGSGDNEQFF.

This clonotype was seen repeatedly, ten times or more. This CDR3 is CASSPARAYEQYF. The CDR3, as DNA: TGTGCCAGCAGCCCAGCTAGAGCCTACGAGCAGTACTTC. The genes are TRBV14 and TRBJ2-7; D gene uncertain. The CDR3 runs to 13 residues. Germline CDR1 is SGHDN and CDR2 is FVKESK. Trimming took off 4 bases at V and 2 bases at J, with 9 bases between the two ends.

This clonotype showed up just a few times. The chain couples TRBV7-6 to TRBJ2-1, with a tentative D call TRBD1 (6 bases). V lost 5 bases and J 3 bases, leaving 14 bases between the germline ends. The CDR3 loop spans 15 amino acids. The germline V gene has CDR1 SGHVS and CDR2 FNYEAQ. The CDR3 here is CASSPQGIFYNEQFF. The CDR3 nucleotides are TGTGCCAGCAGCCCCCAGGGGATCTTCTACAATGAGCAGTTCTTC.